The TCR beta chain under discussion was sequenced for a study of vaccination effects on CD4 cells after COVID-19. The overall study: Post-vaccine specimens arrived a median 72 days past the second dose. Broader study findings: Marked contraction was observed in infection-induced and vaccine-induced clones late after vaccination.

CDR1 and CDR2 (germline): LNHDA, SQIVND (reference sequence). V gave up 4 bases and J gave up 2 bases; unmatched junction bases: 9. This CDR3 contains 17 residues. Prior to sequencing, the ViraFEST assay stimulated PBMC with viral peptide pools, which expanded the antigen-specific CD4+ T cells. The culture ran for roughly ten days before CD4+ T cells were isolated. Two-dose vaccination with either BNT162b2 or mRNA-1273 was given to the participants. Each well held 1.5 million to 2.5 million PBMC cultured with 8.5 to 10 ug/ml peptides and about 10 IU/ml IL-2. Fresh IL-2-containing medium replaced half the medium on days 3 and 7. Libraries were prepared by immunoSEQ multiplex PCR; TCRdb keeps only in-frame clonotypes and omits some of them. The sample lists some 30,000 clones, 55% to 70% occurring once. As to this clone: Its specificity is unknown.

The receptor was derived from a human donor who received a COVID-19 vaccine. The genes are TRBV19 and TRBJ2-5; 11 nucleotides align to TRBD2. Sequenced material: CD4+ T cells from PBMCs cultured with SARS-CoV-2 spike peptides, taken after COVID-19 vaccination. As DNA, the CDR3 is TGTGCCAGTAGTACCGGGACTAGCGGCTCTTTGCAAGAGACCCAGTACTTC. It codes for CASSTGTSGSLQETQYF.